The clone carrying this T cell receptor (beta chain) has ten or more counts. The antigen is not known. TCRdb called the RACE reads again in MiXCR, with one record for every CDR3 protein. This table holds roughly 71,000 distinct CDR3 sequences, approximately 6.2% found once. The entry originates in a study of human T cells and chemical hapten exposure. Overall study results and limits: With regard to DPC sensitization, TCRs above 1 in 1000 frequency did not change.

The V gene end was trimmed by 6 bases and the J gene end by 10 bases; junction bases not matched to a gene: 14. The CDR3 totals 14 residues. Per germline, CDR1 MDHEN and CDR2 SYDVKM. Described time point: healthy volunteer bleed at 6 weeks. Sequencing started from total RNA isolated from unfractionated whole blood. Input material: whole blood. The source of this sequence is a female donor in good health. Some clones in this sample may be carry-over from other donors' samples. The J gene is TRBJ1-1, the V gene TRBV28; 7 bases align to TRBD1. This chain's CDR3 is CASSGSITGARAFF. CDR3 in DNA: TGTGCCAGCAGCGGGTCCATAACAGGGGCCAGAGCTTTCTTT.